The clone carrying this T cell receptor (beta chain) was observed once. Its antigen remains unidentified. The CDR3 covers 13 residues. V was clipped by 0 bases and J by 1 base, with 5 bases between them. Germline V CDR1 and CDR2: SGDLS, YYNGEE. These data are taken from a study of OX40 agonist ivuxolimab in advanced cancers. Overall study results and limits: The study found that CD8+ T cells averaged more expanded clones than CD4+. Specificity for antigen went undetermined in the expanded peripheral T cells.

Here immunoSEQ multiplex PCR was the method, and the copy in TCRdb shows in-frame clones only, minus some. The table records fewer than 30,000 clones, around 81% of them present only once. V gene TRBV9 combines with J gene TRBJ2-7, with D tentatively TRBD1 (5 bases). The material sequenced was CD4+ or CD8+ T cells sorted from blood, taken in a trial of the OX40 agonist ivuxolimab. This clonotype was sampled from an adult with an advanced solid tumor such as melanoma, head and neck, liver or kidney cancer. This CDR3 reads CASSVEGSYEQYF. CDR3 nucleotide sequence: TGTGCCAGCAGCGTAGAGGGGTCCTACGAGCAGTACTTC.